The rows below give T cell receptor beta chains drawn from one sample of a study of PD-L1 blockade in urothelial cancer. Sequencing used immunoSEQ multiplex PCR; TCRdb keeps in-frame clones, though not all of them. This table holds approximately 110,000 clones, 70% to 90% found once. Sequencing was performed on PBMCs, taken around atezolizumab (anti-PD-L1) treatment. The receptors were gathered from a middle-aged man with urothelial cancer. The CDR3 runs from the conserved cysteine through the conserved F or W. D genes are given only for firm matches. Clone size is stated in some rows and not others, as once, few, many or a class when expanded.

abundance	v_gene	j_gene	len	d_gene	CDR3nt	CDR3aa
-	TRBV29-1	TRBJ1-1	12	TRBD1	TGCAGCGTCGGGACAGCGAACACTGAAGCTTTCTTT	CSVGTANTEAFF
-	TRBV15	TRBJ2-5	16	TRBD1	TGTGCCACCAGCAGGGGACAGGGGACGGTCGCGGAGACCCAGTACTTC	CATSRGQGTVAETQYF
-	TRBV10-3	TRBJ2-2	16	TRBD1	TGTGCCATCAGTGAGCCCGGACAGGGGGGAACCGGGGAGCTGTTTTTT	CAISEPGQGGTGELFF
-	TRBV1	TRBJ1-2	15	-	TGCACCAGCAGCCAAAAGGACAGCTCTTACTATGGCTACACCTTC	CTSSQKDSSYYGYTF
-	TRBV9	TRBJ1-3	13	TRBD1	TGTGCCAGCAGCCGGGACAGTAAAAACACCATATATTTT	CASSRDSKNTIYF
-	TRBV12-5	TRBJ1-2	13	-	TGTGCTAGTGGTCCAGACACTAACTATGGCTACACCTTC	CASGPDTNYGYTF
-	TRBV18	TRBJ2-2	15	-	TGTGCCAGCTCACCACCTTCCAGGGTTCACGGGGAGCTGTTTTTT	CASSPPSRVHGELFF
-	TRBV28	TRBJ1-5	15	-	TGTGCCAGCATGCTCCGGGGGAGGGTAAATCAGCCCCAGCATTTT	CASMLRGRVNQPQHF
-	TRBV6-5	TRBJ2-7	16	TRBD1	TGTGCCAGCAGTTCCATCAGGGGACAGGGGCACTACGAGCAGTACTTC	CASSSIRGQGHYEQYF
-	TRBV25-1	TRBJ1-2	14	-	TGTGCCAGCAGTGGAGAGTTCAACAACTATGGCTACACCTTC	CASSGEFNNYGYTF
-	TRBV11-2	TRBJ1-5	14	-	TGTGCCAGCAGCTTGAGCAGGGGCAATCAGCCCCAGCATTTT	CASSLSRGNQPQHF
-	TRBV5-6	TRBJ1-5	14	TRBD1	TGTGCCAGCAGCTTGAGGACAGGGGTTCAGCCCCAGCATTTT	CASSLRTGVQPQHF
-	TRBV30	TRBJ1-2	15	-	TGTGCCTGGGGGAAGACGGGACACTCTAACTATGGCTACACCTTC	CAWGKTGHSNYGYTF
-	TRBV4-1	TRBJ1-4	16	TRBD1	TGCGCCAGCAGCCAAGGACAGGGGAGGCAAAGTGAAAAACTGTTTTTT	CASSQGQGRQSEKLFF
few	TRBV30	TRBJ1-6	16	-	TGTGCCTGGAGGACCCCGGTGGGGGCACAATATTCACCCCTCCACTTT	CAWRTPVGAQYSPLHF
-	TRBV28	TRBJ2-3	16	TRBD2	TGTGCCAGCAGCTTTTCTCGAGCGGGAGGGACAGATACGCAGTATTTT	CASSFSRAGGTDTQYF
-	TRBV15	TRBJ2-7	14	TRBD2	TGTGCCACCAGCGGCTCGGGACTAGCGTGGGAGCAGTACTTC	CATSGSGLAWEQYF
-	TRBV28	TRBJ2-5	13	-	TGTGCCAGCAGTTTATTAAGCCCAAGAACCCAGTACTTC	CASSLLSPRTQYF
-	TRBV6-5	TRBJ1-6	13	-	TGTGCCAGCAGTGACCGGACAGCTTCACCCCTCCACTTT	CASSDRTASPLHF
-	TRBV30	TRBJ2-3	12	-	TGTGCCTGGGCAACAGGAACAGATACGCAGTATTTT	CAWATGTDTQYF
-	TRBV28	TRBJ1-2	11	-	TGTGCCAGCAGCGGACATGATGGCTACACCTTC	CASSGHDGYTF
-	TRBV18	TRBJ2-3	16	TRBD2	TGTGCCAGCTCACCCAGGGCGGGAGGCTGGTCAGATACGCAGTATTTT	CASSPRAGGWSDTQYF
-	TRBV6-1	TRBJ2-1	13	-	TGTGCCAGCAGTTTGGACTACTACAATGAGCAGTTCTTC	CASSLDYYNEQFF
-	TRBV19	TRBJ2-7	16	TRBD1	TGTGCCAGTAGCCCGTCGGTGGGACAGGGACTGTACGAGCAGTACTTC	CASSPSVGQGLYEQYF
-	TRBV2	TRBJ2-7	15	TRBD2	TGTGCCAGCAGTGAAGTATCGACTAGCGGGGCCGGGCAGTACTTC	CASSEVSTSGAGQYF
-	TRBV6-5	TRBJ1-2	15	-	TGTGCCAGCAGTACCCCGGGGGGAGGTTTAAGCGGCTACACCTTC	CASSTPGGGLSGYTF
few	TRBV19	TRBJ2-7	13	-	TGTGCCAGTAGTATGGCAGGGGAACGACCACAGTACTTC	CASSMAGERPQYF
-	TRBV18	TRBJ2-1	14	-	TGTGCCAGCTCACCACCGCGGCTAGTCGGTGAGCAGTTCTTC	CASSPPRLVGEQFF
-	TRBV21-1	TRBJ2-2	16	-	TGTGCCAGCAGTTTTATCGGGAGACGGGATCCCGGGGAGCTGTTTTTT	CASSFIGRRDPGELFF
-	TRBV7-3	TRBJ2-3	14	TRBD2	TGTGCCAGCAGCTTAGCGGGAGTGACAGATACGCAGTATTTT	CASSLAGVTDTQYF
-	TRBV30	TRBJ2-2	15	-	TGTGCCTGGAGCCAGGGGATGACGAACACCGGGGAGCTGTTTTTT	CAWSQGMTNTGELFF
-	TRBV28	TRBJ2-2	14	TRBD1	TGTGCCAGCAGGGGACAGATGAACACCGGGGAGCTGTTTTTT	CASRGQMNTGELFF
-	TRBV5-1	TRBJ2-5	16	TRBD2	TGCGCCAGCAGCTCCGGGACTAGCGGGAGGCTAGAGACCCAGTACTTC	CASSSGTSGRLETQYF
once	TRBV14	TRBJ2-1	18	TRBD2	TGTGCCAGCAGCCAAGATATCGGACTAGCGTTTTCCTACAATGAGCAGTTCTTC	CASSQDIGLAFSYNEQFF
few	TRBV10-3	TRBJ2-1	13	-	TGTGCCATCAGTAACCGGGAAGAAAATGAGCAGTTCTTC	CAISNREENEQFF
-	TRBV27	TRBJ2-7	17	TRBD2	TGTGCCAGCAGTCCTCGGGTCTTAACTAGCGGGAGCCACGAGCAGTACTTC	CASSPRVLTSGSHEQYF
-	TRBV6-5	TRBJ2-6	15	-	TGTGCCAGCAGTTTCCAGGGGTCTGGGGCCAACGTCCTGACTTTC	CASSFQGSGANVLTF
-	TRBV7-8	TRBJ2-1	15	-	TGTGCCAGCAACCCCATCGCGTTGCCCTACAATGAGCAGTTCTTC	CASNPIALPYNEQFF
-	TRBV7-2	TRBJ2-1	16	-	TGTGCCAGCAGCTTAGAAGCGGGCCACTCCTACAATGAGCAGTTCTTC	CASSLEAGHSYNEQFF
-	TRBV25-1	TRBJ2-3	16	-	TGTGCCAGCAGTGCCGGGACACCCATTCGCACAGATACGCAGTATTTT	CASSAGTPIRTDTQYF